The sequence of this TCR beta chain was determined in a study of blood T cell repertoires in COVID-19 (TCRdb year 2020). Regarding the research as a whole: The collaborator samples originated in the United States, Italy and Spain and spanned the acute and convalescent phases of COVID-19. A freely available public database, intended as a resource for researchers studying the immune response to SARS-CoV-2, is where the repertoires were released. HLA class I and class II types, where available, came from metadata supplied by the sample provider rather than from assay-based typing. The dataset comprised deeply sampled blood TCRbeta repertoires from subjects exposed to, actively infected with, or recovered from COVID-19. Samples came from the ongoing ImmuneRACE study (first 160 participants) plus 1,254 subjects from 6 global collaborators. A de-identified subject ID, COVID-19 status, age in years and sex were almost always included in the sample metadata. The material from the prospective study consisted of cDNA or gDNA derived from T cells, B-cell-depleted T cells, or PBMCs. General study outcomes and caveats: Clinical and demographic metadata were provided uncurated, with the amount varying by source and participant.

Each collaborating institution followed its own protocols to collect whole blood in K2EDTA tubes. For TCRbeta analysis, collaborators shipped samples in one of three forms: frozen whole blood, isolated PBMCs, or DNA extracted from either of those sample types. TCRbeta CDR3 regions were amplified from genomic DNA by means of the immunoSEQ Assay, a bias-controlled multiplex PCR. As for the authors' bioinformatics: Nucleated cell counts per sample were estimated from amplification of reference gene primers within the assay. To quantify the absolute abundance of each unique TCRbeta CDR3 rearrangement, sequence reads were collapsed and filtered. For each sample, productive Simpson clonality was calculated by taking the square root of Simpson's diversity index across productive rearrangements. This immuneACCESS table, as held by TCRdb, lists in-frame sequences with V and J called but not all clones. Of the missing ones, under half trace to an unresolved V gene in checked studies; the others have no known cause. V, J and clone size were drawn from that table, and D and trimming were deduced from the DNA. A total of some 310,000 clones appear in this sample, more than 75% of them only once. The leading ten clones occupy 1% of the sample.

A remark on this clone: Its antigen is currently not known. Per-base quality was not reported, and no clone a single base away is much larger than it.

The germline V gene specifies SGHTA as CDR1 and FQGNSA as CDR2. Trimmed from V: 4 bases; trimmed from J: 3 bases; junction bases lacking a gene match: 6. The CDR3 measures 15 amino acids from cysteine to phenylalanine. Only the CDR3 portion is preserved as DNA: 45 bases, with reading frame beginning at the first base. The sequencing input was peripheral blood. The sequence was collected from a man between 45 and 60 years old with active or convalescent COVID-19. This chain is built from TRBV7-2 and TRBJ1-5, with 7 bases aligning to TRBD1. This receptor carries the CDR3 CASSSAGGLNQPQHF. The nucleotide sequence is TGTGCCAGCAGCTCTGCAGGGGGGCTCAATCAGCCCCAGCATTTT.